This T cell receptor (beta chain) comes out of a study of response to subunit inactivated influenza vaccine. Findings and caveats of the study: Few new T cells, the authors suggested, are recruited by each seasonal influenza vaccination.

This clonotype was counted only a few times. What it binds is not known. TCRdb re-derived calls from the RT-PCR reads in MiXCR, one entry per CDR3 protein. The table shows fewer than 750,000 distinct CDR3 sequences, with around 15% occurring only once. The sequence derives from a man aged 45-65 years who received an inactivated influenza vaccine. The source material was PBMCs from blood, sampled roughly 12 days after vaccination.

The DNA of the CDR3 is TGTGCCACGGCGGCACAGACATACTCTGGAAACACCATATATTTT. This translates into CATAAQTYSGNTIYF. This chain joins TRBV10-3 and TRBJ1-3; D is unresolved. The V gene lost 10 bases and the J gene lost 0 bases, with 16 bases spanning the gap. This CDR3 is built from 15 residues. Germline loops: CDR1 ENHRY, CDR2 SYGVKD.